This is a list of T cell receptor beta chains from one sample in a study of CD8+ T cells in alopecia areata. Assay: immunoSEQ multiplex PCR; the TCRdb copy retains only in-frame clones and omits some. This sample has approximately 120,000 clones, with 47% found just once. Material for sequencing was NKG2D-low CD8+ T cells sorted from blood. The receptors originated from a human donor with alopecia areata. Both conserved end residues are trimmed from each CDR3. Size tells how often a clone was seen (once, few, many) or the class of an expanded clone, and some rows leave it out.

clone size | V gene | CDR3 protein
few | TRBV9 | ASSPRTSGVNEQF
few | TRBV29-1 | SVDPSAGGGNEQF
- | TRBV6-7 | ASLGEQY
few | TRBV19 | ASSWAGDYGYT
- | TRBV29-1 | SARGDNYEQY
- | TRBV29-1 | SAGKAWGKETQY
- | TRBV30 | AWTEGGQQPQH
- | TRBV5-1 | ASSFSLAARDEQY
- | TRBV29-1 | SVVPTSGFYNEQF
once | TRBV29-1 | SATTVYNEQF
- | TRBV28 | ASRQQTSGSPEQY
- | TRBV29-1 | SVELENYNEQF
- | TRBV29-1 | SVGYRADNEQF
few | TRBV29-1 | SVESGRTETQY
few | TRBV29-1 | SVERGLNTGELF
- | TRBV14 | ASSLRDRDYEQY
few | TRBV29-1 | SAVGLAGNEQY
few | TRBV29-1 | SVEEPGGTGELF
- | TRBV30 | AWSGEGDNQPQH
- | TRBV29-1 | SVESGRGEQF
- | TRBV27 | ASSLRANQPQH
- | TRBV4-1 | ASSQAGEQY
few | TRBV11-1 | ASSPGEGENTEAF
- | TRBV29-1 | SALGGIYNEQF
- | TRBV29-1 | SGVGELHTQY
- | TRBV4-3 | ASSLPGTYEQY
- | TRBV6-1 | ASSEWVEQY
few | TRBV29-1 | SVPVLAGASYEQY
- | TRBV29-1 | SVEDRTVQETQY
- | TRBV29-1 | SVDTPAGIYNEQF
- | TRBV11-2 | ASSLVLGGTEAF
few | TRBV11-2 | ASSFEGNEQF
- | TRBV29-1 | SVHTGELF
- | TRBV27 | ASSYSGQEVTEAF